A single sample gave rise to the 24 T cell receptor beta chains below, sequenced in a study of blood T cell repertoires in COVID-19. Sequenced by immunoSEQ multiplex PCR; TCRdb stores in-frame clones only, minus some. The sample shows about 69,000 clones, more than 75% of them seen only once. Material for sequencing was peripheral blood. The receptors originated from a human donor in a cohort sampled during active COVID-19.

The V gene is TRBV7-2, the J gene TRBJ1-2, with D maybe TRBD1 (6 bases). With 5 bases removed from V and 2 bases from J, the gap between germline ends came to 9 bases. The CDR3 runs 13 residues. Germline loops: CDR1 SGHTA, CDR2 FQGNSA. CDR3 in amino acids: CASSAGQNYGYTF. The DNA for the CDR3 is TGTGCCAGCAGCGCAGGACAGAACTATGGCTACACCTTC.

This clone was recorded only once. V usage is TRBV4-2 and J usage is TRBJ2-1; D perhaps matches TRBD2 (5 bases). V lost 4 bases and J 0 bases, leaving 19 bases between the germline ends. The CDR3 consists of 18 residues. Germline CDR1 reads LGHNA; CDR2 reads YNFKEQ. The CDR3 DNA sequence: TGTGCCAGCAGCCCCCGGGTGGGCGGAGGCCGCTCCTACAATGAGCAGTTCTTC. Its translation: CASSPRVGGGRSYNEQFF.

As for this clone: The same CDR3 can be traced to other DNA sequences in this sample. The chain employs TRBV3-1 (or the pseudogene TRBV3-2) and TRBJ1-1; no definite D call. Germline V gene sequence: CDR1 LGHDT, CDR2 YNNKEL (reference sequence). The CDR3 consists of 13 residues. The V end was cut by 1 base, the J end by 0 bases, with 3 bases between. The CDR3 protein is CASSQAVNTEAFF. CDR3 in DNA: TGTGCCAGCAGCCAAGCTGTGAACACTGAAGCTTTCTTT.

There are a few counts of this clone. The chain uses TRBV7-2 and TRBJ2-2, with 10 bases lining up with TRBD2. The CDR3 covers 16 residues. Trimming at V came to 2 bases and at J to 7 bases, leaving 7 bases not matched to a gene. CDR1 and CDR2 (germline): SGHTA, FQGNSA. The CDR3 loop reads CASSLMSGRASGELFF. The DNA for the CDR3 is TGTGCCAGCAGCTTAATGAGCGGGAGGGCCAGCGGGGAGCTGTTTTTT.

The chain uses TRBV4-2 and TRBJ2-5; D perhaps matches TRBD1 (6 bases). The CDR3 totals 16 residues. Trimming removed 1 base at V and 2 bases at J, with 14 bases between. Germline CDR1 reads LGHNA; CDR2 reads YNFKEQ. The CDR3 DNA follows: TGTGCCAGCAGCCAAGCAGACTTAGGACAGCAAGAGACCCAGTACTTC. It translates to CASSQADLGQQETQYF.

DNA for the CDR3: TGCGCCAGCAGCTTGTCCAGGGGAGTGGTAGGTGAGCAGTTCTTC. Residues: CASSLSRGVVGEQFF. The chain couples TRBV5-1 to TRBJ2-1; D might be TRBD1 (6 bases). Trimming left V 1 base short and J 9 bases short, with 17 bases between. This CDR3 spans 15 amino acids. Germline loops: CDR1 SGHRS, CDR2 YFSETQ.

The J gene is TRBJ2-4, the V gene TRBV2, with D possibly matching TRBD2 (6 bases). Germline V CDR1 and CDR2: SNHLY, FYNNEI. This CDR3 spans 16 amino acids. Trimming removed 6 bases from V and 7 bases from J, with 22 bases in between. DNA of the CDR3: TGTGCCAGCAGGGAAAGTAGCTCGGGGGTGAGGAACATTCAGTACTTC. This gives the protein CASRESSSGVRNIQYF.

This sequence joins TRBV19 and TRBJ2-3; no reliable D call. The CDR3 totals 15 residues. Trimming pared 6 bases from V and 2 bases from J, leaving 15 bases between. The germline V gene encodes CDR1 LNHDA and CDR2 SQIVND (reference sequence). The CDR3 DNA is TGTGCCAGTAGCACCGGCCAGGTGGACACAGATACGCAGTATTTT. Its translation: CASSTGQVDTDTQYF.

The V call is TRBV7-9, the J call TRBJ2-1; D call uncertain. There are 16 residues in the CDR3. CDR1 SEHNR and CDR2 FQNEAQ come from the germline V gene (reference sequence). V dropped 4 bases and J dropped 6 bases, with 19 bases sitting between them. In nucleotides, the CDR3 is TGTGCCAGCAGCTCTCTCGCAACAGTTCGTTCCAATGAGCAGTTCTTC. Amino acid sequence: CASSSLATVRSNEQFF. The full variable domain, rest sourced from reference TRBV7-9 and TRBJ2-1, is DTGVSQNPRHKITKRGQNVTFRCDPISEHNRLYWYRQTLGQGPEFLTYFQNEAQLEKSRLLSDRFSAERPKGSFSTLEIQRTEQGDSAMYLCASSSLATVRSNEQFFGPGTRLTVL.

The chain employs TRBV5-4 and TRBJ1-1, with TRBD1 as a possible D gene (5 bases). V gave up 4 bases and J gave up 1 base, with 8 bases separating them. Germline V lookup: CDR1 SGHNT, CDR2 YYREEE (reference sequence). The CDR3 extends over 13 amino acids. The CDR3 sequence is CASSRGQNTEAFF. CDR3 coding DNA: TGTGCCAGCAGCCGTGGACAGAACACTGAAGCTTTCTTT.

The rearrangement links TRBV5-1 to TRBJ2-5; TRBD1 matches at 11 bases. CDR3 length: 15 residues. Per germline, CDR1 SGHRS and CDR2 YFSETQ. The trim removed 2 bases at V and 5 bases at J, leaving 5 bases unmatched. The CDR3 here is CASSFGQGAIETQYF. The DNA for the CDR3 is TGCGCCAGCAGCTTCGGACAGGGGGCGATTGAGACCCAGTACTTC.

Only a few counts were recorded for this clone. The chain is built from TRBV5-1 and TRBJ1-6; perhaps TRBD1 as D (5 bases). The CDR3 sequence is 20 residues long. The germline V gene has CDR1 SGHRS and CDR2 YFSETQ. Trimming took 6 bases from V and 14 from J, leaving 39 bases between them. The CDR3 region has the DNA TGCGCCAGCATCTATCCCAAGGAGGACTACTATAGACAGCGGTCCCCCGCCCTCCACTTT. It specifies CASIYPKEDYYRQRSPALHF. Using reference TRBV5-1 and TRBJ1-6 for the parts outside the CDR3, the full variable domain is KAGVTQTPRYLIKTRGQQVTLSCSPISGHRSVSWYQQTPGQGLQFLFEYFSETQRNKGNFPGRFSGRQFSNSRSEMNVSTLELGDSALYLCASIYPKEDYYRQRSPALHFGNGTRLTVT.

The chain is built from TRBV27 and TRBJ1-5; 8 bases map to TRBD1. The CDR3 sequence is 17 residues long. CDR1 and CDR2 from the germline V gene are MNHEY and SMNVEV (reference sequence). V trimming: 5 bases; J trimming: 0 bases; junction bases outside the gene matches: 9. CDR3 nucleotides: TGTGCCAGCAGTAAAGGACAGGGCAGATATAGCAATCAGCCCCAGCATTTT. Its protein is CASSKGQGRYSNQPQHF.

V usage is TRBV18 and J usage is TRBJ1-4; D is possibly TRBD1 (5 bases). The ends were cut back, 6 bases at V and 0 bases at J, with 17 bases in the middle. Germline-derived CDR1 and CDR2 are KGHSH and LQKENI. This CDR3 has 17 amino acids. The CDR3: CASSLRDPSATNEKLFF. The CDR3 coding sequence is TGTGCCAGCTCCCTCAGGGATCCTAGCGCAACTAATGAAAAACTGTTTTTT.

The CDR3 DNA is TGTGCCAGCTCACCTCAGGAGGGGGCAGGCAATGAGCAGTTCTTC. Translation gives CASSPQEGAGNEQFF. The chain employs TRBV18 and TRBJ2-1; tentative D call: TRBD1 (7 bases). This CDR3 comprises 15 residues. CDR1 KGHSH and CDR2 LQKENI come from the germline V gene. V lost 3 bases, J lost 6 bases, and 15 bases lay in between.

This chain joins TRBV18 and TRBJ2-1, with TRBD2 matching 10 bases. V dropped 3 bases and J dropped 8; count of bases not matched to a gene: 10. This CDR3 contains 16 residues. In germline, CDR1 is KGHSH, CDR2 LQKENI. CDR3 amino acids: CASSPKREGLRDEQFF. As DNA, the CDR3 is TGTGCCAGCTCACCCAAGCGGGAGGGCCTGAGGGATGAGCAGTTCTTC.

The rearrangement joins TRBV9 to TRBJ2-7, with TRBD2 identical over 10 bases. This CDR3 is 19 amino acids long. Trimming took 0 bases from V and 6 from J; bases not matched to a gene: 18. From germline, CDR1 is SGDLS and CDR2 YYNGEE. The CDR3 loop reads CASSVGPSGSLGALGEQYF. DNA of the CDR3: TGTGCCAGCAGCGTAGGGCCTAGCGGGAGTTTGGGAGCCTTGGGCGAGCAGTACTTC.

This chain joins TRBV24-1 and TRBJ1-5; D perhaps matches TRBD1 (5 bases). Germline assignment: CDR1 KGHDR and CDR2 SFDVKD. This CDR3 region has 16 residues. The V end was cut by 5 bases, the J end by 3 bases, with 16 bases between. CDR3 residues: CATSATVRGNNQPQHF. In nucleotides, the CDR3 is TGTGCCACCAGTGCCACGGTACGGGGGAACAATCAGCCCCAGCATTTT.

The rearrangement joins TRBV28 to TRBJ2-2, with a tentative D call TRBD1 (6 bases). The V end lost 7 bases, the J end lost 3 bases, and 15 bases lay between the germline ends. There are 15 residues in the CDR3. Germline V gene data show CDR1 as MDHEN and CDR2 as SYDVKM. Written as DNA, the CDR3 is TGTGCCAGCACAAAATCAGGGGAGCACACCGGGGAGCTGTTTTTT. It is translated as CASTKSGEHTGELFF.

V usage is TRBV4-1 and J usage is TRBJ2-5; possibly TRBD1 for D (6 bases). CDR3 length equals 14 residues. Germline-derived CDR1 and CDR2 are MGHRA and YSYEKL. V dropped 1 base and J dropped 1 base, with 7 bases sitting between them. The DNA for the CDR3 is TGCGCCAGCAGCCAAGGAGGGGGCCAAGAGACCCAGTACTTC. Its protein product is CASSQGGGQETQYF.

The table lists this clone with a few counts. This chain connects TRBV12-3 or TRBV12-4 to TRBJ2-1; D is unclear. Trimming shortened V by 3 bases and J by 7 bases, and 4 bases separated the two germline ends. This CDR3 has 11 residues. The CDR3 reads CASSFMNEQFF. Here the CDR3 DNA reads TGTGCCAGCAGTTTTATGAATGAGCAGTTCTTC.

This rearrangement joins TRBV4-1 to TRBJ2-2, with D perhaps TRBD2 (6 bases). Trimming removed 0 bases at V and 5 bases at J, with 10 bases between. Per germline, CDR1 MGHRA and CDR2 YSYEKL. The CDR3 loop spans 15 amino acids. CDR3 DNA sequence: TGCGCCAGCAGCCAAGATAGGGCGGGGACCGGGGAGCTGTTTTTT. It specifies CASSQDRAGTGELFF.

The chain employs TRBV5-4 and TRBJ1-1, with 12 positions matching TRBD1. Germline V gene data show CDR1 as SGHNT and CDR2 as YYREEE (reference sequence). This CDR3 has 16 amino acids. V shed 9 bases, J shed 3 bases, and the junction held 12 bases outside the gene matches. Here the CDR3 reads CATQGGTGGFDTEAFF. The CDR3 bases are TGTGCCACCCAGGGGGGGACAGGGGGCTTTGACACTGAAGCTTTCTTT.

This clone has a handful of counts. The V call is TRBV5-1, the J call TRBJ1-2, with 7 bases matching TRBD1. Looked up from germline, CDR1 is SGHRS and CDR2 is YFSETQ. The length of the CDR3 is 12 residues. Germline trimming cut 1 base from V and 8 bases from J; bases unmatched to any gene: 2. CDR3 residues: CASSLTGVGYTF. CDR3 DNA sequence: TGCGCCAGCAGCTTGACAGGGGTAGGCTACACCTTC.